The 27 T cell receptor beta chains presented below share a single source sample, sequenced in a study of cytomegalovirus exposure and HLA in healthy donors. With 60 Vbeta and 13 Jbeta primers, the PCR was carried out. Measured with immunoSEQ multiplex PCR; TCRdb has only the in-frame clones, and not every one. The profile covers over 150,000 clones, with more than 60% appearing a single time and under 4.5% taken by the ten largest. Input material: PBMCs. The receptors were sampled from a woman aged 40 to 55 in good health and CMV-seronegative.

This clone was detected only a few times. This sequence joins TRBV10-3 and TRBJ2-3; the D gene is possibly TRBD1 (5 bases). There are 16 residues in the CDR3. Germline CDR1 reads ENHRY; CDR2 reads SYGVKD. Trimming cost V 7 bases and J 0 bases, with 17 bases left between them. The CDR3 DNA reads TGTGCCATCACTCCTGGTAGGGGTCTTAGCACAGATACGCAGTATTTT. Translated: CAITPGRGLSTDTQYF.

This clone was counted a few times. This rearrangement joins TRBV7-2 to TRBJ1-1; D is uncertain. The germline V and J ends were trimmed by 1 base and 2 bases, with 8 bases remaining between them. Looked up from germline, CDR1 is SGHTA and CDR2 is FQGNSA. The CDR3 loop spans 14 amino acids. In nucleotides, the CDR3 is TGTGCCAGCAGCTTAGTGGAGGTCAACACTGAAGCTTTCTTT. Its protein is CASSLVEVNTEAFF. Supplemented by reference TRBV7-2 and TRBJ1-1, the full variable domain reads GAGVSQSPSNKVTEKGKDVELRCDPISGHTALYWYRQSLGQGLEFLIYFQGNSAPDKSGLPSDRFSAERTGGSVSTLTIQRTQQEDSAVYLCASSLVEVNTEAFFGQGTRLTVV.

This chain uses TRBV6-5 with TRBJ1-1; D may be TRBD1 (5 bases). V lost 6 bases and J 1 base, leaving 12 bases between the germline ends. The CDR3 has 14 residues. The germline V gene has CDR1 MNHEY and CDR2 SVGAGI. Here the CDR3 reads CASRGGGANTEAFF. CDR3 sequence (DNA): TGTGCCAGCAGGGGCGGCGGGGCGAACACTGAAGCTTTCTTT.

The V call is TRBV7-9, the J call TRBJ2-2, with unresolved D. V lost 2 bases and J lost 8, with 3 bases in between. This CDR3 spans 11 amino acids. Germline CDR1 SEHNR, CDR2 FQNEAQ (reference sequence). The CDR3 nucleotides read TGTGCCAGCAGCTTACAAGGGGAGCTGTTTTTT. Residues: CASSLQGELFF.

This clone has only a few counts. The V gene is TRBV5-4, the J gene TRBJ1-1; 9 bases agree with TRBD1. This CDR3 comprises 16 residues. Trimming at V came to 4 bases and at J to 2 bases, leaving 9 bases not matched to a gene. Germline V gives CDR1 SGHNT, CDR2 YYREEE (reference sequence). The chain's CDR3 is CASSVGDREINTEAFF. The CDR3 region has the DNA TGTGCCAGCAGCGTAGGGGACAGGGAGATCAACACTGAAGCTTTCTTT.

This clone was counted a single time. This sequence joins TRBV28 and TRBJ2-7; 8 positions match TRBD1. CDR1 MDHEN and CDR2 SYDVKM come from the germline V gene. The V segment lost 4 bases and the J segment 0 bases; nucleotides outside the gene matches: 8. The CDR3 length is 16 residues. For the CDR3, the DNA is TGTGCCAGCAGTTACCCGGGGACAGGAGACTCCTACGAGCAGTACTTC. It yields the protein CASSYPGTGDSYEQYF.

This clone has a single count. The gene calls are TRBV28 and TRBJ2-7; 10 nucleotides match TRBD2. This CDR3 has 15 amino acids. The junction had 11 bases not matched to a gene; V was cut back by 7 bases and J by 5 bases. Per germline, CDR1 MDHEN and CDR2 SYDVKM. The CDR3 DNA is TGTGCCAGCATAGCCCGAGGACTAGCGGCTGACGAGCAGTACTTC. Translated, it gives CASIARGLAADEQYF. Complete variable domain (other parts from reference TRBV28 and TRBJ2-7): DVKVTQSSRYLVKRTGEKVFLECVQDMDHENMFWYRQDPGLGLRLIYFSYDVKMKEKGDIPEGYSVSREKKERFSLILESASTNQTSMYLCASIARGLAADEQYFGPGTRLTVT.

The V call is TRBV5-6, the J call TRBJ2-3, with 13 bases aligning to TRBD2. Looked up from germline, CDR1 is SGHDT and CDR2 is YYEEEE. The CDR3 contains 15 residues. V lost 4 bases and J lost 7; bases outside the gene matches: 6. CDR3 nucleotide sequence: TGTGCCAGCAGCCGGACTAGCGGGAGTTTCTATACGCAGTATTTT. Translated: CASSRTSGSFYTQYF.

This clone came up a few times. CDR3 coding DNA: TGCGCCAGCAATTCGGGACAGGACAATCAGCCCCAGCATTTT. Translation: CASNSGQDNQPQHF. The V call is TRBV10-2, the J call TRBJ1-5; 8 nucleotides match TRBD1. The CDR3 runs to 14 residues. Germline values: CDR1 WSHSY, CDR2 SAAADI. Losses at the gene ends were 7 bases for V and 3 bases for J; bases not matched to a gene: 5.

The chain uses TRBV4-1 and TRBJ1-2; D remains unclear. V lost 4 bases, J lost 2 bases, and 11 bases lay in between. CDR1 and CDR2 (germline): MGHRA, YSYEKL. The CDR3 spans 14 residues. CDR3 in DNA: TGCGCCAGCAGCCCCGACGCGGCAAACTATGGCTACACCTTC. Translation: CASSPDAANYGYTF.

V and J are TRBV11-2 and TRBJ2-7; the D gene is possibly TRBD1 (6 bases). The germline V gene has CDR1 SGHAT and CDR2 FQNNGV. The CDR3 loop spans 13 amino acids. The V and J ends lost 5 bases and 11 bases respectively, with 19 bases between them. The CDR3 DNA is TGTGCCAGCAGCCTCGCGACAGGCGACGTTAAGTACTTC. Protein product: CASSLATGDVKYF.

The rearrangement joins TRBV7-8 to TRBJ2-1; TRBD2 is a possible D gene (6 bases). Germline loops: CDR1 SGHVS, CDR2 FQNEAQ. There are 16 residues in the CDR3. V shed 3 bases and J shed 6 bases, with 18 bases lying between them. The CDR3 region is CASSFLAVGGGNEQFF. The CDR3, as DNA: TGTGCCAGCAGCTTCCTCGCCGTGGGGGGTGGCAATGAGCAGTTCTTC.

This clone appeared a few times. The CDR3 region is CASNTIEQYF. CDR3 in DNA: TGTGCCAGCAATACTATTGAGCAGTACTTC. The chain has TRBV6-1 and TRBJ2-5; D gene unclear. V was trimmed by 7 bases and J by 11 bases, leaving 11 bases between them. The CDR3 is 10 amino acids. Germline CDR1 is MNHNS and CDR2 is SASEGT.

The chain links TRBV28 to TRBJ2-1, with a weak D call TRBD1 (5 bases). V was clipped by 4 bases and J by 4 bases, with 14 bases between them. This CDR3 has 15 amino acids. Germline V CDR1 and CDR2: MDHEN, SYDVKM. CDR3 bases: TGTGCCAGCAGTTGGCCCACCGACAGTTACAATGAGCAGTTCTTC. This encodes CASSWPTDSYNEQFF. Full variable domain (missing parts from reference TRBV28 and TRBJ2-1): DVKVTQSSRYLVKRTGEKVFLECVQDMDHENMFWYRQDPGLGLRLIYFSYDVKMKEKGDIPEGYSVSREKKERFSLILESASTNQTSMYLCASSWPTDSYNEQFFGPGTRLTVL.

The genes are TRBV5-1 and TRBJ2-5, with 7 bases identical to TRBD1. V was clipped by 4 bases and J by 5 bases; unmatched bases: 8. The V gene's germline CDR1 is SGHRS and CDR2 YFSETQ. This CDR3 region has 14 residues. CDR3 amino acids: CASSKADRVETQYF. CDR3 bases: TGCGCCAGCAGCAAGGCCGACAGGGTTGAGACCCAGTACTTC.

CDR3 sequence (DNA): TGTGCCAGCAGTCCCGGACACCCAAACTATGGCTACACCTTC. It is translated as CASSPGHPNYGYTF. This chain uses TRBV28 with TRBJ1-2; weak D call: TRBD1 (5 bases). Trimming took 5 bases from V and 2 from J, leaving 12 bases between them. This CDR3 region has 14 residues. Germline V gives CDR1 MDHEN, CDR2 SYDVKM.

The CDR3 protein is CAISPDRDSNQPQHF. The CDR3 bases are TGTGCCATCAGCCCTGACAGGGACAGCAATCAGCCCCAGCATTTT. The chain joins TRBV10-3 to TRBJ1-5; TRBD1 matches 7 bases. This CDR3 comprises 15 residues. V shed 6 bases and J 1 base; nucleotides not matched to a gene: 6. The V gene's germline CDR1 is ENHRY and CDR2 SYGVKD.

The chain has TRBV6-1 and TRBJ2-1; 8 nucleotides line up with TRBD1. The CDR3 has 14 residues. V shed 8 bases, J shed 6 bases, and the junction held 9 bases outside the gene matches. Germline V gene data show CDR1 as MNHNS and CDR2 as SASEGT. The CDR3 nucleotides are TGTGCCAGCCTAAGGACAGGGCGGTTCAATGAGCAGTTCTTC. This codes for CASLRTGRFNEQFF.

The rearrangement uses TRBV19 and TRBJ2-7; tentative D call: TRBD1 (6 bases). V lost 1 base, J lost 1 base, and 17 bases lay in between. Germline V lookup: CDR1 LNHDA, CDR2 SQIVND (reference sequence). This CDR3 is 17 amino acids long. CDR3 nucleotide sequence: TGTGCCAGTAGTATAGCCAGGGGACCTGGGGCTTCCTACGAGCAGTACTTC. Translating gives CASSIARGPGASYEQYF.

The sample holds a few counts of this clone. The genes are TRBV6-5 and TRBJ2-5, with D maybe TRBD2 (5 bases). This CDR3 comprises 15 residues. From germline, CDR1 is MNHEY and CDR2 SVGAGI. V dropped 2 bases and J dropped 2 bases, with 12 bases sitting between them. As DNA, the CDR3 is TGTGCCAGCAGTTACAAGGGAGATTTACAAGAGACCCAGTACTTC. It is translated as CASSYKGDLQETQYF.

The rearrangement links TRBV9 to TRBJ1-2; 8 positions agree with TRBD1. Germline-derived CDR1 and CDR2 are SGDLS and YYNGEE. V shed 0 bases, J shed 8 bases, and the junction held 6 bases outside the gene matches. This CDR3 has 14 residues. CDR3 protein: CASSVGRTGTGYTF. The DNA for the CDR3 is TGTGCCAGCAGCGTAGGGAGGACAGGGACGGGCTACACCTTC.

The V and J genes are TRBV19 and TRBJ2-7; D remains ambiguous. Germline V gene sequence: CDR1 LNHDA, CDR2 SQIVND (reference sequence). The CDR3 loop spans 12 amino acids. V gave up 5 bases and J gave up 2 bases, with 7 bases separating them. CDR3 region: CASSGPAYEQYF. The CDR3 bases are TGTGCCAGTAGTGGTCCAGCCTACGAGCAGTACTTC.

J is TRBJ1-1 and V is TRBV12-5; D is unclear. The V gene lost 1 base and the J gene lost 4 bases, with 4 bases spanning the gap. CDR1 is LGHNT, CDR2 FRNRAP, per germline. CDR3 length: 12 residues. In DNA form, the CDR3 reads TGTGCTAGTGGTTTGGAAGCCACTGAAGCTTTCTTT. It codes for CASGLEATEAFF.

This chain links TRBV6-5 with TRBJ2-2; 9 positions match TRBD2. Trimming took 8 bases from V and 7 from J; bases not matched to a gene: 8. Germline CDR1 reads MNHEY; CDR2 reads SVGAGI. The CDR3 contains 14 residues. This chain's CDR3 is CASGLAGFGGELFF. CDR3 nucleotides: TGTGCCAGCGGGCTAGCGGGGTTCGGCGGGGAGCTGTTTTTT.

The CDR3 DNA reads as TGTGCCAGCAGCTTAAACGGGAATGGATTAGATACGCAGTATTTT. It encodes CASSLNGNGLDTQYF. The chain links TRBV7-8 to TRBJ2-3; tentatively, D is TRBD2 (5 bases). Trimming pared 2 bases from V and 5 bases from J, leaving 14 bases between. The CDR3 is 15 residues long. Germline V lookup: CDR1 SGHVS, CDR2 FQNEAQ.

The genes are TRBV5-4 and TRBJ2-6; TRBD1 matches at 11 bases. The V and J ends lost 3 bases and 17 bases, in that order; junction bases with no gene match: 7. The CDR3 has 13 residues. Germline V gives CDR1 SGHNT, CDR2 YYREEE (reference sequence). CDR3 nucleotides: TGTGCCAGCAGCTCCGGACAGGGGGCCCAAGTGACTTTC. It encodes CASSSGQGAQVTF.

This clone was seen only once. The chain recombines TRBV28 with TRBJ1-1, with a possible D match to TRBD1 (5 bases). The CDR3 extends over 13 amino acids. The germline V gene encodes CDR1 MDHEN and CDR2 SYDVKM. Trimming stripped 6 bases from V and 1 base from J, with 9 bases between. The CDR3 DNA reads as TGTGCCAGCAGCGTTGGGGCGAACACTGAAGCTTTCTTT. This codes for CASSVGANTEAFF.